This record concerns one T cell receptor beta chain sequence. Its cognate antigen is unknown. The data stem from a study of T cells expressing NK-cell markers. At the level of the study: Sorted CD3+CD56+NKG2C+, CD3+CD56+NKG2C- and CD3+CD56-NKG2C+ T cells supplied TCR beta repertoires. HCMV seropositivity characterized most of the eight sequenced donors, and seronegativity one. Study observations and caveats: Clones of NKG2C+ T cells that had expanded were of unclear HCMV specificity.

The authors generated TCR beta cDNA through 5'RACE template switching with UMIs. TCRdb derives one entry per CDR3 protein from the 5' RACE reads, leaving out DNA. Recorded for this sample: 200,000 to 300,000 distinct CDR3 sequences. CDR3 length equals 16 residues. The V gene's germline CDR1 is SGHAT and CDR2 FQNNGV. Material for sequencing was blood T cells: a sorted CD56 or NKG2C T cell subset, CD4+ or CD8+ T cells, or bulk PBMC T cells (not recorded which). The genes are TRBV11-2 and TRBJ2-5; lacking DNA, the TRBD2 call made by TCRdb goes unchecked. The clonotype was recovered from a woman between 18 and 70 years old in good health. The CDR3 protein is CASSLEGSGNQETQYF.